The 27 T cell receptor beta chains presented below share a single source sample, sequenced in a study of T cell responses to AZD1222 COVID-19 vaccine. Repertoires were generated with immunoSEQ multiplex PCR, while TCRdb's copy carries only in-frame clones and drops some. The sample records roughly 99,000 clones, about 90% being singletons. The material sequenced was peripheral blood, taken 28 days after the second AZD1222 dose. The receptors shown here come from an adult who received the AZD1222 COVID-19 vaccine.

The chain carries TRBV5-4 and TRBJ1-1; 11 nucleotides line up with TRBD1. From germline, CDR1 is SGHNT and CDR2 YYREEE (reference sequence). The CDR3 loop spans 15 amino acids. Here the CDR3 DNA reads TGTGCGACGATCCGGACAGGGGGCTACAACACTGAAGCTTTCTTT. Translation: CATIRTGGYNTEAFF. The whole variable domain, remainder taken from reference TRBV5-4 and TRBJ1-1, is ETGVTQSPTHLIKTRGQQVTLRCSSQSGHNTVSWYQQALGQGPQFIFQYYREEENGRGNFPPRFSGLQFPNYSSELNVNALELDDSALYLCATIRTGGYNTEAFFGQGTRLTVV.

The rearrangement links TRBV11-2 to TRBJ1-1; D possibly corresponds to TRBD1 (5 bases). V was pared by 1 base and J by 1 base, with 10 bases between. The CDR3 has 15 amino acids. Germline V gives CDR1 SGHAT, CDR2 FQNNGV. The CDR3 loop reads CASSLATDWNTEAFF. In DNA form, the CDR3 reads TGTGCCAGCAGCTTAGCGACAGATTGGAACACTGAAGCTTTCTTT.

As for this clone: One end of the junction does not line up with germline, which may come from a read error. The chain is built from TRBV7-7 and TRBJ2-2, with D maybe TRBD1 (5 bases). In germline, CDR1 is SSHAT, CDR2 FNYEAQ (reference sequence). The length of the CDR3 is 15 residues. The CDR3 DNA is TGTGCTAGCAGCCCCAGCAGGACATACACCGGGGAGCTGTTTTTT. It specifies CASSPSRTYTGELFF.

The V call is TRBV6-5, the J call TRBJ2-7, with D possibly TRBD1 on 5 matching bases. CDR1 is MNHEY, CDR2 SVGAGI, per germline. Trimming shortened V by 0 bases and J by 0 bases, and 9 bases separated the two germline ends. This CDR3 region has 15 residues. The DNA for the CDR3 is TGTGCCAGCAGTTACTCGCTTGACAGCTCCTACGAGCAGTACTTC. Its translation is CASSYSLDSSYEQYF.

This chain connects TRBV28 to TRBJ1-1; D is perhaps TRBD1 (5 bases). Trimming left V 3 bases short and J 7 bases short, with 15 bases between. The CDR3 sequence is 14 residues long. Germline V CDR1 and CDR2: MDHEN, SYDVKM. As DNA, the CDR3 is TGTGCCAGCAGTTTTCGGCAGGGTGGAGTTGAAGCTTTCTTT. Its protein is CASSFRQGGVEAFF.

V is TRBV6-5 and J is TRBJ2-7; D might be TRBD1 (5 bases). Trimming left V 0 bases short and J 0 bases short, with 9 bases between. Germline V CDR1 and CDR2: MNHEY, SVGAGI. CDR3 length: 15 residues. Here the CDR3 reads CASSYSGLSSYEQYF. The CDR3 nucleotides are TGTGCCAGCAGTTACTCGGGGCTGAGCTCCTACGAGCAGTACTTC.

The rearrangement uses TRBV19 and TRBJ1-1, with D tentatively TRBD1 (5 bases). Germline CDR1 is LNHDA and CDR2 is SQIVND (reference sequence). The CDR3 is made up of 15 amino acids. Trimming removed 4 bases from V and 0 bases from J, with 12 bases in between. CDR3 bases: TGTGCCAGTAGTACCAGACAGACCATGAACACTGAAGCTTTCTTT. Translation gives CASSTRQTMNTEAFF.

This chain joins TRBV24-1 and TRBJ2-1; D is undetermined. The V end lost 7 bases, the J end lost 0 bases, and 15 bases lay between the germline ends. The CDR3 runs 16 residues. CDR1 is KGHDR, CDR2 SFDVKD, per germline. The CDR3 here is CATSQKPASSYNEQFF. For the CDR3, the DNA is TGTGCCACCAGCCAAAAGCCCGCGAGCTCCTACAATGAGCAGTTCTTC.

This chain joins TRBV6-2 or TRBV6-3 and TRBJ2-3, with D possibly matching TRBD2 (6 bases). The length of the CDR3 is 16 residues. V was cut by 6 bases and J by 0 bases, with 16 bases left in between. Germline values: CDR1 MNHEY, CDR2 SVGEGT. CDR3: CASSSTGSTSTDTQYF. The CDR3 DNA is TGTGCCAGCAGCTCTACCGGGAGCACCAGCACAGATACGCAGTATTTT.

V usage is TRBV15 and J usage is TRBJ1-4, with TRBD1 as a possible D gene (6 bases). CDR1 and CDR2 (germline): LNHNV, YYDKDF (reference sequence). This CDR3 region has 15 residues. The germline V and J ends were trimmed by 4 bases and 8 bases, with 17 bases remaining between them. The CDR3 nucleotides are TGTGCCACCAGCACTTCGAGAGCAAGGGGGGAAAAACTGTTTTTT. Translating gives CATSTSRARGEKLFF.

In nucleotides, the CDR3 is TGTGCCAGCAGTCAATTTAGCGGGAGATGGTCCTACAATGAGCAGTTCTTC. This codes for CASSQFSGRWSYNEQFF. The gene calls are TRBV7-3 and TRBJ2-1, with 9 bases matching TRBD2. This CDR3 contains 17 residues. Germline lookup yields CDR1 SGHTA and CDR2 FQGTGA. The V gene end was trimmed by 6 bases and the J gene end by 1 base; junction bases not matched to a gene: 10.

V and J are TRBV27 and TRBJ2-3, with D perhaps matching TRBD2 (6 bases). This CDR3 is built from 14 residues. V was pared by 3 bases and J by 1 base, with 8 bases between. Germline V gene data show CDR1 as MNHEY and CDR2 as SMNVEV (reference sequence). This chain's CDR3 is CASSLPSGTDTQYF. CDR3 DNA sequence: TGTGCCAGCAGTTTGCCTAGCGGCACAGATACGCAGTATTTT.

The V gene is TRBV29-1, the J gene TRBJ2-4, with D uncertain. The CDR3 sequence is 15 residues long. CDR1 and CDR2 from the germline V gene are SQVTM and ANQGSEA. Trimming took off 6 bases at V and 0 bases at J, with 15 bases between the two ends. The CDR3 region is CSVLGGTLAKNIQYF. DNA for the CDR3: TGCAGCGTGCTTGGCGGAACCTTAGCCAAAAACATTCAGTACTTC.

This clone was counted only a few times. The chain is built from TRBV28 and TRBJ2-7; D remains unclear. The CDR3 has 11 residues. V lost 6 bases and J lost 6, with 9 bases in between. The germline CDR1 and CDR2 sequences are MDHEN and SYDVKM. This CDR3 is CASRRLSEQYF. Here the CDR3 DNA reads TGTGCCAGCAGGAGGTTATCCGAGCAGTACTTC.

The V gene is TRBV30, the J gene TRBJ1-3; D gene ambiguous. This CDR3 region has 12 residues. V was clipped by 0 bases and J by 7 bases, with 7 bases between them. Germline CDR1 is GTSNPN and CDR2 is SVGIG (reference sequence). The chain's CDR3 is CAWSVPANTIYF. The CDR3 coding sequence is TGTGCCTGGAGTGTACCAGCGAACACCATATATTTT.

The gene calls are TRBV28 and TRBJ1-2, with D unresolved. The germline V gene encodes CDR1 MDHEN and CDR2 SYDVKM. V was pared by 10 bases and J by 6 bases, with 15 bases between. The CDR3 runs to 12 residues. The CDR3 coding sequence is TGTGCCACCTTAAACTTAGAGAATGGCTACACCTTC. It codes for CATLNLENGYTF.

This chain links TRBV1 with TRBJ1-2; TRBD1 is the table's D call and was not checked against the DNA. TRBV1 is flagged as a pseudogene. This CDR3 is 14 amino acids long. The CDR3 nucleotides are TGCACCAGCAGCGCGACAGTACTTAACTATGGCTACACCTTC. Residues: CTSSATVLNYGYTF.

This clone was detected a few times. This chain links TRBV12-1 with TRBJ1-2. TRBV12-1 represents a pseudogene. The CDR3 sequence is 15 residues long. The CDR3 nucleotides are TGTGGGATTCCGGCCCCCAGGGCCCTGGGGGAGGGCTACACCTTC. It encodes CGIPAPRALGEGYTF.

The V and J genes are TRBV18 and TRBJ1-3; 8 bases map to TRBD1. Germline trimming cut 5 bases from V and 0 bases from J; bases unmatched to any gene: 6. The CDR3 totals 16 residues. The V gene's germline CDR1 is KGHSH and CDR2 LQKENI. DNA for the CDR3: TGTGCCAGCTCAATGGGGACAGGTGTCTCTGGAAACACCATATATTTT. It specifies CASSMGTGVSGNTIYF.

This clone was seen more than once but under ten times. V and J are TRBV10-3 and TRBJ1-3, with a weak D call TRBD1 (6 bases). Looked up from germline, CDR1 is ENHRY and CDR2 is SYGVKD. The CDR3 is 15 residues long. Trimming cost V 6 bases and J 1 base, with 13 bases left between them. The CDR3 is CAISQQGQSGNTIYF. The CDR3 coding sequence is TGTGCCATCAGCCAACAGGGTCAATCTGGAAACACCATATATTTT.

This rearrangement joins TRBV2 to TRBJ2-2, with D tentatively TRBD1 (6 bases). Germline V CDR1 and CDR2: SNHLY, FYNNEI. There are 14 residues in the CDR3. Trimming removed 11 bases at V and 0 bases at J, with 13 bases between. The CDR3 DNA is TGTGCCCTTACGGACAGTACGAACACCGGGGAGCTGTTTTTT. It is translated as CALTDSTNTGELFF.

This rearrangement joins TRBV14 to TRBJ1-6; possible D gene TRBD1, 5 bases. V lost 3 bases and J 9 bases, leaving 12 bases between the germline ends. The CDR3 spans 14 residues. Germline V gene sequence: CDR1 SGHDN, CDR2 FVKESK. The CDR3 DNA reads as TGTGCCAGCAGCCAGGGGGGGGTAGGTTCACCCCTCCACTTT. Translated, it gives CASSQGGVGSPLHF.

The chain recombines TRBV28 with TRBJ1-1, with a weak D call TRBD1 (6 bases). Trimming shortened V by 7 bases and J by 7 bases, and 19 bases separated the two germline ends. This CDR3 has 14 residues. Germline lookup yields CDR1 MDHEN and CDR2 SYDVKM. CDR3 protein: CASTTSGGRFEAFF. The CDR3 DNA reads TGTGCCAGCACCACCTCGGGGGGGCGCTTTGAAGCTTTCTTT.

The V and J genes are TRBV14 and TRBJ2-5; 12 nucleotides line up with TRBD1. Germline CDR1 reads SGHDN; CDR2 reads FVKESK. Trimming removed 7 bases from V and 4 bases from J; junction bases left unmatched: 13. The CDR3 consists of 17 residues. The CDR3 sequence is CASTKDRGQGARETQYF. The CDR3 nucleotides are TGTGCCAGCACTAAGGATAGGGGACAGGGGGCCCGAGAGACCCAGTACTTC.

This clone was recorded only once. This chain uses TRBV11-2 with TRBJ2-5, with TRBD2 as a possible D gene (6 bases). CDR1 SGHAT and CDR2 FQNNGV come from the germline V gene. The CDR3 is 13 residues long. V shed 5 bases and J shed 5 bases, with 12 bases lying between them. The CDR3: CASSLWEEETQYF. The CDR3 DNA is TGTGCCAGCAGCCTATGGGAGGAGGAGACCCAGTACTTC.

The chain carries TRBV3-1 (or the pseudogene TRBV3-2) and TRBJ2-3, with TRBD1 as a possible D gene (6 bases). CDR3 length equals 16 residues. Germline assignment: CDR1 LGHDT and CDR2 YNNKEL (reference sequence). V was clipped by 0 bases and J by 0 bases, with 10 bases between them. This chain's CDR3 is CASSQDQGSSTDTQYF. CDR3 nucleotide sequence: TGTGCCAGCAGCCAAGATCAGGGGTCTAGCACAGATACGCAGTATTTT.

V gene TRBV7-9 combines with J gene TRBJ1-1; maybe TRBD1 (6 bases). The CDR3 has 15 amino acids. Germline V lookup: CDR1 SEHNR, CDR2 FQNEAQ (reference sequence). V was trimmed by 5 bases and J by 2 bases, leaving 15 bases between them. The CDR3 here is CASSKGGTVNTEAFF. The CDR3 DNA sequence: TGTGCCAGCAGCAAAGGGGGGACGGTCAACACTGAAGCTTTCTTT.